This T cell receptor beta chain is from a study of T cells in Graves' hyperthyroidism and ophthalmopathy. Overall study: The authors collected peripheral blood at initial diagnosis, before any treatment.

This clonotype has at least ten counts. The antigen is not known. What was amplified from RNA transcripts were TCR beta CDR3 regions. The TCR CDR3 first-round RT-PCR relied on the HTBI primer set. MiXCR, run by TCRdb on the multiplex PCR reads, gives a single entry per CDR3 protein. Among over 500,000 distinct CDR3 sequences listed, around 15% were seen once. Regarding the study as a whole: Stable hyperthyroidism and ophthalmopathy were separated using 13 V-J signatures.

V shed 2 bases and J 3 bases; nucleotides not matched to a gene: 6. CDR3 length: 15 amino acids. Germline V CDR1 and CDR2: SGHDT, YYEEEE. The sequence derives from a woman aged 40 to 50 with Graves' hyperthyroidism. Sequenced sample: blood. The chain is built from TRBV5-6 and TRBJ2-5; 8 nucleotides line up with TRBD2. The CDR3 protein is CASSFLSGGEETQYF. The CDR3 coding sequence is TGTGCCAGCAGCTTCCTTTCGGGGGGGGAAGAGACCCAGTACTTC.